Below, one T cell receptor (beta chain) is given with its context. The ends lost 2 bases at V and 5 bases at J; junction bases unmatched: 11. The germline gives CDR1 MGHRA, CDR2 YSYEKL. CDR3 length: 16 amino acids. Together with a sample-barcoded 5' primer, a J-beta primer mix was included in a second PCR lasting roughly 6 to 12 cycles. TCRdb re-called the 5' RACE reads through MiXCR, storing one row per CDR3 protein. This repertoire shows around 820,000 distinct CDR3 sequences, roughly 25% found once; its top ten account for roughly 3.8%. These data come from a study of blood T cells in healthy people across ages. The data also belong to a second study, concerning T cells of mothers and their children.

This clonotype originated in a boy aged 10-17 years in good health. V usage is TRBV4-1 and J usage is TRBJ2-5, with TRBD1 identical over 7 bases. Sequences were obtained from blood. In DNA, the CDR3 is TGCGCCAGCAGCCAATTCGACAGGGTGAGGGTGGAGACCCAGTACTTC. Protein product: CASSQFDRVRVETQYF.